This T cell receptor beta chain originates from a study of T-cell memory formation after mild COVID-19. Study results and caveats: From day 15 to 85, contracting clones were balanced between CD4 and CD8, whereas later expanders leaned toward CD4+.

TCR alpha and TCR beta cDNA libraries carrying sample barcodes and UMIs were produced by 5'RACE using constant-segment primers. MiXCR was run by TCRdb on the 5' RACE reads, yielding one entry per CDR3 protein. Of hundreds of thousands of distinct CDR3 sequences in the sample, about 20% are singletons; the top ten hold roughly an eighth. To note about this clonotype: As yet, its antigen is unknown.

What was sequenced was PBMCs or a T cell subset sorted from them (not recorded which). The sequence was obtained from an adult woman who had mild COVID-19 (a few samples of this study predate the infection). Cell type and time point are not known.

As DNA, the CDR3 is TGTGCCAGCACCAGGAATAGGGGACAGGGGCAGACCCAGTACTTC. Translation gives CASTRNRGQGQTQYF. The chain has TRBV6-5 and TRBJ2-5, with 10 bases lining up with TRBD1. Germline trimming cut 7 bases from V and 6 bases from J; bases unmatched to any gene: 11. From germline, CDR1 is MNHEY and CDR2 SVGAGI. CDR3 size: 15 residues.